Listed below are T cell receptor beta chains from one sample, sequenced in a study of control samples from healthy donors and cancer patients. TCRdb keeps only in-frame clones here, not all; method: immunoSEQ multiplex PCR. The top ten hold nearly 5.5% of the sample, which has tens of thousands of clones, 85% seen once. The sequencing input was blood. These receptors were taken from a middle-aged man in good health. The CDR3 runs from the conserved cysteine through the conserved F or W. A D gene is named only where the DNA matches it firmly. A clone size is listed for some rows: how often the clone was seen (once, few, many), or a class if it is expanded.

TGTGCCAGCAGTTTCCGTCGGGGAACTAATGAAAAACTGTTTTTT | CASSFRRGTNEKLFF | TRBJ1-4 | - | - | TRBV28
TGTGCCAGCAGCTTAGCATCAGGGGGGAGCACTGAAGCTTTCTTT | CASSLASGGSTEAFF | TRBJ1-1 | - | TRBD1 | TRBV11-3
TGCGCCAGCAGCCAATTCGGGCTAGCGGGGGGCCCCACAGATACGCAGTATTTT | CASSQFGLAGGPTDTQYF | TRBJ2-3 | - | TRBD2 | TRBV4-1
TGTGCCAGCAGTTTACGACAAGGGGAGCAGTACTTC | CASSLRQGEQYF | TRBJ2-7 | - | - | TRBV27
TGTGCCAGCAGTTTCACTTTTCCCGGAGCCCCAGGGGACAAAAACATTCAGTACTTC | CASSFTFPGAPGDKNIQYF | TRBJ2-4 | - | - | TRBV28
TGCGCCAGCAGCCCTACATTATACAATGAGCAGTTCTTC | CASSPTLYNEQFF | TRBJ2-1 | - | - | TRBV5-1
TGTGCCATCGGCTTGTGGAAGCGTCGACAGGGAAACCCTGAAGCTTTCTTT | CAIGLWKRRQGNPEAFF | TRBJ1-1 | - | TRBD1 | TRBV10-3
TGTGCCAGCAGCTTGTACTACAGGGGTTCTGTGCAGCCCCAGCATTTT | CASSLYYRGSVQPQHF | TRBJ1-5 | - | TRBD1 | TRBV5-6
TGTGCCAGCAGTTTCCGGTCCACCGGGGAGCTGTTTTTT | CASSFRSTGELFF | TRBJ2-2 | few | - | TRBV13
TGTGCCAGCAGTTTAATCTTCACAGATACGCAGTATTTT | CASSLIFTDTQYF | TRBJ2-3 | - | - | TRBV27
TGTGCCAGCAGCTTTGGGGAGGGGGTTGGCAATGAGCAGTTCTTC | CASSFGEGVGNEQFF | TRBJ2-1 | few | - | TRBV11-1
TGCGCCAGCAGCCTCTTTGGGATTTTCTCACAAGAGACCCAGTACTTC | CASSLFGIFSQETQYF | TRBJ2-5 | - | - | TRBV5-1
TGTGCCAGCAGTAAACCGGGACAGGGGGATCAGCCCCAGCATTTT | CASSKPGQGDQPQHF | TRBJ1-5 | - | TRBD1 | TRBV6-5